The 15 T cell receptor beta chains in this list originate from one sample, sequenced in a study of cytomegalovirus exposure and HLA in healthy donors. Here immunoSEQ multiplex PCR was the method, and the copy in TCRdb shows in-frame clones only, minus some. Of some 170,000 clones listed, 85% to 90% are singletons. The sequenced sample was PBMCs. The receptors were sampled from a woman in her twenties or thirties in good health and CMV-seronegative.

On this clone: This sample also contains other DNA sequences that code for the same CDR3. The rearrangement uses TRBV28 and TRBJ2-7; TRBD1 matches at 9 bases. V was pared by 4 bases and J by 3 bases, with 4 bases of the junction left unmatched. Germline CDR1 and CDR2: MDHEN and SYDVKM. This CDR3 region has 14 residues. The CDR3 spells CASSYPGQGYEQYF. Written as DNA, the CDR3 is TGTGCCAGCAGTTATCCGGGACAGGGCTACGAGCAGTACTTC.

This clone was counted a few times. This sequence joins TRBV10-2 and TRBJ2-5; 12 nucleotides align to TRBD2. The germline V gene has CDR1 WSHSY and CDR2 SAAADI. The CDR3 is 16 residues long. The V and J ends lost 6 bases and 5 bases, in that order; junction bases with no gene match: 10. The CDR3 here is CASSVQLAGGLETQYF. The CDR3 DNA reads as TGCGCCAGCAGCGTCCAACTAGCGGGAGGATTGGAGACCCAGTACTTC.

This rearrangement joins TRBV4-3 to TRBJ2-7; tentatively, D is TRBD2 (6 bases). The CDR3 runs to 14 residues. V was pared by 1 base and J by 3 bases, with 10 bases between. CDR1 and CDR2 from the germline V gene are LGHNA and YSLEER. The CDR3 protein is CASSQVAGNYEQYF. The CDR3 DNA follows: TGCGCCAGCAGCCAAGTTGCGGGGAACTACGAGCAGTACTTC.

This sequence joins TRBV27 and TRBJ1-2, with a tentative D call TRBD1 (6 bases). Germline-derived CDR1 and CDR2 are MNHEY and SMNVEV (reference sequence). The CDR3 covers 14 residues. Trimming took off 8 bases at V and 4 bases at J, with 17 bases between the two ends. Here the CDR3 reads CASLGLQGGYGYTF. In DNA form, the CDR3 reads TGTGCCAGCTTGGGTTTACAGGGCGGCTATGGCTACACCTTC.

This clone was seen once. The chain recombines TRBV5-1 with TRBJ2-2; unclear D gene. Germline CDR1 SGHRS, CDR2 YFSETQ. V lost 4 bases and J lost 0, with 16 bases in between. This CDR3 is 17 amino acids long. The CDR3 nucleotides read TGCGCCAGCAGCGACCTGACGGCTAGAGCGAACACCGGGGAGCTGTTTTTT. This encodes CASSDLTARANTGELFF. Using reference TRBV5-1 and TRBJ2-2 for the parts outside the CDR3, the full variable domain is KAGVTQTPRYLIKTRGQQVTLSCSPISGHRSVSWYQQTPGQGLQFLFEYFSETQRNKGNFPGRFSGRQFSNSRSEMNVSTLELGDSALYLCASSDLTARANTGELFFGEGSRLTVL.

This rearrangement joins TRBV9 to TRBJ1-4; 10 bases are shared with TRBD1. From germline, CDR1 is SGDLS and CDR2 YYNGEE. This CDR3 has 12 amino acids. Germline trimming cut 3 bases from V and 12 bases from J; bases unmatched to any gene: 2. The CDR3 region has the DNA TGTGCCAGCAGCGGGGACAGGGGCCAACTGTTTTTT. Its protein is CASSGDRGQLFF. The full variable domain, with the rest looked up from reference TRBV9 and TRBJ1-4, is DSGVTQTPKHLITATGQRVTLRCSPRSGDLSVYWYQQSLDQGLQFLIQYYNGEERAKGNILERFSAQQFPDLHSELNLSSLELGDSALYFCASSGDRGQLFFGSGTQLSVL.

The chain is built from TRBV27 and TRBJ1-1; D is ambiguous. The germline V gene has CDR1 MNHEY and CDR2 SMNVEV (reference sequence). CDR3 length: 15 amino acids. Between the trimmed V and J ends, which lost 1 base and 2 bases, there was a span of 11 bases. CDR3 nucleotide sequence: TGTGCCAGCAGTTTATTGAGGGAAGGAAACACTGAAGCTTTCTTT. Translated, it gives CASSLLREGNTEAFF.

The rearrangement links TRBV29-1 to TRBJ2-5, with 7 bases aligning to TRBD1. Germline loops: CDR1 SQVTM, CDR2 ANQGSEA. Germline trimming cut 3 bases from V and 6 bases from J; bases unmatched to any gene: 4. This CDR3 has 12 amino acids. CDR3 in DNA: TGCAGCGTTGATGGGACAGCAAAGACCCAGTACTTC. Residues: CSVDGTAKTQYF.

This chain joins TRBV19 and TRBJ2-1; no definite D call. The CDR3 is 10 residues long. Trimming removed 5 bases from V and 6 bases from J, with 2 bases in between. Germline V gene sequence: CDR1 LNHDA, CDR2 SQIVND (reference sequence). CDR3 loop: CASSGNEQFF. The CDR3 DNA follows: TGTGCCAGTAGTGGCAATGAGCAGTTCTTC.

This chain links TRBV29-1 with TRBJ2-1, with 8 bases identical to TRBD2. V dropped 0 bases and J dropped 4; count of bases not matched to a gene: 14. The CDR3 has 18 residues. The V gene's germline CDR1 is SQVTM and CDR2 ANQGSEA. CDR3 protein: CSVEDSRTAGGAYNEQFF. The CDR3 DNA reads as TGCAGCGTTGAAGATTCGAGGACGGCGGGGGGAGCGTACAATGAGCAGTTCTTC.

CDR3 sequence reads: CASSEGQRPNYGYTF. CDR3 nucleotides: TGTGCCAGCAGCGAGGGACAGCGCCCTAACTATGGCTACACCTTC. The chain couples TRBV9 to TRBJ1-2; TRBD1 matches 7 bases. The CDR3 has 15 amino acids. The ends lost 3 bases at V and 0 bases at J; junction bases unmatched: 5. Germline CDR1 is SGDLS and CDR2 is YYNGEE. Full variable domain (remainder filled in from reference TRBV9 and TRBJ1-2): DSGVTQTPKHLITATGQRVTLRCSPRSGDLSVYWYQQSLDQGLQFLIQYYNGEERAKGNILERFSAQQFPDLHSELNLSSLELGDSALYFCASSEGQRPNYGYTFGSGTRLTVV.

This clone occurred once. The rearrangement joins TRBV5-1 to TRBJ1-1, with D maybe TRBD1 (5 bases). The CDR3 totals 15 residues. CDR1 is SGHRS and CDR2 is YFSETQ in the germline V gene. Trimming removed 1 base from V and 3 bases from J, with 13 bases in between. The CDR3 nucleotides read TGCGCCAGCAGCTTGAGTTGGGGCCTGGACACTGAAGCTTTCTTT. This sequence encodes CASSLSWGLDTEAFF.

The gene calls are TRBV5-1 and TRBJ2-5, with 10 bases lining up with TRBD1. The V gene end was trimmed by 4 bases and the J gene end by 5 bases; junction bases not matched to a gene: 11. Germline V CDR1 and CDR2: SGHRS, YFSETQ. The CDR3 runs 16 residues. CDR3 sequence: CASSKSDRGRGETQYF. The CDR3 region has the DNA TGCGCCAGCAGCAAAAGCGACAGGGGGCGCGGCGAGACCCAGTACTTC.

This chain joins TRBV13 and TRBJ1-1; D unclear. The ends were cut back, 5 bases at V and 7 bases at J, with 11 bases in the middle. The CDR3 has 12 amino acids. The germline V gene encodes CDR1 PRHDT and CDR2 FYEKMQ (reference sequence). This CDR3 is CASSPQVLEAFF. CDR3 coding DNA: TGTGCCAGCAGCCCTCAGGTGCTTGAAGCTTTCTTT.

The rearrangement links TRBV2 to TRBJ2-1; D uncertain. V lost 0 bases and J 1 base, leaving 7 bases between the germline ends. The CDR3 loop spans 15 amino acids. Germline V gene lookup returns CDR1 SNHLY and CDR2 FYNNEI. CDR3: CASSEASWSYNEQFF. CDR3 in DNA: TGTGCCAGCAGTGAAGCTTCATGGTCCTACAATGAGCAGTTCTTC.